A single sample gave rise to the 9 T cell receptor beta chains below, sequenced in a study of shared clonotypes between healthy human individuals. TCRdb's table, derived via immunoSEQ multiplex PCR, lists solely in-frame clones and lacks some. The sample gives hundreds of thousands of clones, more than 70% of which show up once; 1.5% to 2% is in the top ten. The sequenced sample consisted of memory CD4+ T cells sorted from blood. Subset described: CD45RA-negative fraction. These receptors were obtained from a woman aged 25 to 45 in good health.

This chain joins TRBV19 and TRBJ2-1; 8 bases are shared with TRBD2. Germline CDR1 and CDR2: LNHDA and SQIVND (reference sequence). Trimming removed 5 bases from V and 9 bases from J; junction bases left unmatched: 15. The CDR3 runs to 16 residues. The CDR3 loop is CASSHRPGLASGEQFF. The CDR3 bases are TGTGCCAGTAGTCATAGGCCAGGACTAGCAAGTGGTGAGCAGTTCTTC.

This chain links TRBV30 with TRBJ2-1; the D gene is possibly TRBD2 (6 bases). Trimming stripped 2 bases from V and 2 bases from J, with 19 bases between. CDR1 is GTSNPN and CDR2 is SVGIG in the germline V gene (reference sequence). This CDR3 has 17 residues. In nucleotides, the CDR3 is TGTGCCTGGAGTTGGGGTATCGGGGGACCGACCTACAATGAGCAGTTCTTC. Translation: CAWSWGIGGPTYNEQFF.

The J gene is TRBJ1-1, the V gene TRBV4-1, with D perhaps matching TRBD1 (5 bases). The ends were cut back, 4 bases at V and 3 bases at J, with 27 bases in the middle. The CDR3 loop spans 19 amino acids. CDR1 MGHRA and CDR2 YSYEKL come from the germline V gene. DNA of the CDR3: TGCGCCAGCAGCCTTCCCTACGGGAGGGGCGTCGAGGGTGACACTGAAGCTTTCTTT. Translated, it gives CASSLPYGRGVEGDTEAFF.

V usage is TRBV5-1 and J usage is TRBJ2-3; no clear D. Trimming shortened V by 3 bases and J by 5 bases, and 16 bases separated the two germline ends. Per the germline V gene, CDR1 is SGHRS and CDR2 is YFSETQ. The CDR3 runs 15 residues. CDR3 in amino acids: CASSWMARLEDTQYF. DNA for the CDR3: TGCGCCAGCAGCTGGATGGCGAGATTAGAAGATACGCAGTATTTT.

This clone showed up just a few times. The rearrangement links TRBV13 to TRBJ2-1, with D perhaps TRBD1 (7 bases). The CDR3 covers 11 residues. Germline V lookup: CDR1 PRHDT, CDR2 FYEKMQ (reference sequence). Between the trimmed V and J ends, which lost 5 bases and 15 bases, there was a span of 14 bases. The CDR3 region is CASSPRGEVFF. The CDR3, as DNA: TGTGCCAGCAGCCCCAGGGGGGAAGTGTTCTTC. Using reference TRBV13 and TRBJ2-1 for the parts outside the CDR3, the full variable domain is AAGVIQSPRHLIKEKRETATLKCYPIPRHDTVYWYQQGPGQDPQFLISFYEKMQSDKGSIPDRFSAQQFSDYHSELNMSSLELGDSALYFCASSPRGEVFFGPGTRLTVL.

The sample holds many counts of this clone. The chain recombines TRBV5-8 with TRBJ1-4; TRBD1 matches 9 bases. The germline V gene encodes CDR1 SGHTS and CDR2 YDEGEE. CDR3 size: 15 residues. With 0 bases clipped from V and 7 bases from J, the junction kept 4 bases outside the gene matches. CDR3 DNA: TGTGCCAGCAGCTTGGTGGGACAGGGAACTGAAAAACTGTTTTTT. Translation gives CASSLVGQGTEKLFF.

About this clone: Since a much larger clone is just one base distant, this may be a read error. The identical CDR3 is also encoded by other nucleotide sequences in the sample. V usage is TRBV27 and J usage is TRBJ2-5; weak D call: TRBD2 (5 bases). The CDR3 has 12 amino acids. The V end lost 6 bases, the J end lost 2 bases, and 7 bases lay between the germline ends. CDR1 MNHEY and CDR2 SMNVEV come from the germline V gene (reference sequence). This CDR3 reads CASRRGQETQYF. CDR3 in DNA: TGTGCCAGCAGACGGGGACAAGAGACCCAGTACTTC.

This chain connects TRBV2 to TRBJ2-1; the D gene is possibly TRBD2 (5 bases). CDR3 length equals 12 residues. Trimming pared 5 bases from V and 9 bases from J, leaving 11 bases between. Germline V CDR1 and CDR2: SNHLY, FYNNEI. The DNA for the CDR3 is TGTGCCAGCAGTCTTAATCGGGGTGAGCAGTTCTTC. Translated, it gives CASSLNRGEQFF.

This sequence joins TRBV5-1 and TRBJ1-2; maybe TRBD1 (5 bases). This CDR3 region has 13 residues. The ends were cut back, 4 bases at V and 4 bases at J, with 11 bases in the middle. Germline CDR1 reads SGHRS; CDR2 reads YFSETQ. The CDR3 DNA follows: TGCGCCAGCAGCCAGGGATATACCTATGGCTACACCTTC. Amino acids: CASSQGYTYGYTF.